This T cell receptor (beta chain) was captured by sequencing in a study of T cell changes during pregnancy in multiple sclerosis. Sequencing was performed with immunoSEQ multiplex PCR; in TCRdb, only in-frame clones are kept and a portion is missing. This sample has under 70,000 clones; 91% occur once, and the top ten carry around 2.2%. The V gene lost 5 bases and the J gene lost 0 bases, with 5 bases spanning the gap. The CDR3 totals 13 residues. Germline CDR1 SGHDN, CDR2 FVKESK. The sample was peripheral blood, taken in the third trimester of pregnancy. This sequence originates from a female donor in good health, enrolled as a control in a pregnancy study. This chain links TRBV14 with TRBJ2-1, with unresolved D. The CDR3 is CASSWSSYNEQFF. The CDR3 nucleotides read TGTGCCAGCAGCTGGAGCTCCTACAATGAGCAGTTCTTC. Full variable domain (remainder filled in from reference TRBV14 and TRBJ2-1): EAGVTQFPSHSVIEKGQTVTLRCDPISGHDNLYWYRRVMGKEIKFLLHFVKESKQDESGMPNNRFLAERTGGTYSTLKVQPAELEDSGVYFCASSWSSYNEQFFGPGTRLTVL.